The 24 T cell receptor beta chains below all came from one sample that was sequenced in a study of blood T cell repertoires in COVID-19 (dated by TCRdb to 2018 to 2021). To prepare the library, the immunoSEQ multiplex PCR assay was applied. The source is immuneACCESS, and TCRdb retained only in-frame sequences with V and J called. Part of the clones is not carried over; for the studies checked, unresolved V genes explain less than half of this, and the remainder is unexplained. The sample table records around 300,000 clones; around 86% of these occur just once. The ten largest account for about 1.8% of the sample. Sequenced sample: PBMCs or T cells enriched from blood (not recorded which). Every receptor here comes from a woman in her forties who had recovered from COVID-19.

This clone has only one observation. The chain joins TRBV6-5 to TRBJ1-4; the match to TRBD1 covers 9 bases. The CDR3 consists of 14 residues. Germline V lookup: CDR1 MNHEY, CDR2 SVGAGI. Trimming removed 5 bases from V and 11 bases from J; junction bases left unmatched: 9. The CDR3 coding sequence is TGTGCCAGCAGTCCGGGACAGGGAATGAGGAAACTGTTTTTT. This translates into CASSPGQGMRKLFF.

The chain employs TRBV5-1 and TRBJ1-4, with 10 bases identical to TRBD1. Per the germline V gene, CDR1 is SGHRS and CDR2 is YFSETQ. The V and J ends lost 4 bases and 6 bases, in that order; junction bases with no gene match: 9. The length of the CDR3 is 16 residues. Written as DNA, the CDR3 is TGCGCCAGCAGCCCGGGGGACAGGGGCAGGGATGAAAAACTGTTTTTT. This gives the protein CASSPGDRGRDEKLFF.

The CDR3 nucleotides are TGTGCCAGCAGCTTAGCCCGGGGGACTAGCGCAAACAATGAGCAGTTCTTC. Its translation is CASSLARGTSANNEQFF. The V call is TRBV7-9, the J call TRBJ2-1; 10 bases are shared with TRBD2. CDR3 size: 17 residues. V shed 0 bases and J 5 bases; nucleotides not matched to a gene: 7. CDR1 and CDR2 from the germline V gene are SEHNR and FQNEAQ (reference sequence).

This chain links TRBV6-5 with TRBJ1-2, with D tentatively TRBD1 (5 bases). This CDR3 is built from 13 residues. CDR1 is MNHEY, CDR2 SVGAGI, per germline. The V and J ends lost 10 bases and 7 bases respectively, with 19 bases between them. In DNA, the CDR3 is TGTGCCATACTAAATACAGGACCGACTGGCTACACCTTC. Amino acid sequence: CAILNTGPTGYTF.

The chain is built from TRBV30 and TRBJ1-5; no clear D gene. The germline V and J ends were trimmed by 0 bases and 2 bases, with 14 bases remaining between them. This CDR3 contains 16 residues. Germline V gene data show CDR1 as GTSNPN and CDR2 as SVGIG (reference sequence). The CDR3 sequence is CAWSVFYDYGNQPQHF. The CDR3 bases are TGTGCCTGGAGTGTATTTTATGACTACGGCAATCAGCCCCAGCATTTT.

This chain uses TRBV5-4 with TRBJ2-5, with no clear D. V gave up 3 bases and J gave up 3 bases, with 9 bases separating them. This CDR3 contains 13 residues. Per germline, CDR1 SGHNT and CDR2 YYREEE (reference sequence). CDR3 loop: CASSSYQEETQYF. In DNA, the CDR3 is TGTGCCAGCAGCTCCTACCAGGAAGAGACCCAGTACTTC.

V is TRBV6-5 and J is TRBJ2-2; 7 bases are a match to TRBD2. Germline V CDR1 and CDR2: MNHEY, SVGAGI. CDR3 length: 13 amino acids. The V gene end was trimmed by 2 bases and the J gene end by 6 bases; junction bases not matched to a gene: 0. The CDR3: CASSYGGAGELFF. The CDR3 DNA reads TGTGCCAGCAGTTACGGGGGGGCCGGGGAGCTGTTTTTT.

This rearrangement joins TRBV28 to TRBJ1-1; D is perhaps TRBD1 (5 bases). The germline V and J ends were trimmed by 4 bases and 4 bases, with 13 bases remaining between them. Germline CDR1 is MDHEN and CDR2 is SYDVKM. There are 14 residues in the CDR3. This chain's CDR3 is CASSSRVGGTEAFF. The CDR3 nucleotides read TGTGCCAGCAGTTCACGTGTGGGGGGCACTGAAGCTTTCTTT.

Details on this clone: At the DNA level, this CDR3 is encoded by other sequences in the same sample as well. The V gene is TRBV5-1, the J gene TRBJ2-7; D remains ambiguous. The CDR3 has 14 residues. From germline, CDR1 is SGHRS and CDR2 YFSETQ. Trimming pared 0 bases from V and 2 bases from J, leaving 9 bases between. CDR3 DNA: TGCGCCAGCAGCTTGGCGGCAGGCGCCTACGAGCAGTACTTC. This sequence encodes CASSLAAGAYEQYF. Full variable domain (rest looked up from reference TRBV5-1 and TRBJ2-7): KAGVTQTPRYLIKTRGQQVTLSCSPISGHRSVSWYQQTPGQGLQFLFEYFSETQRNKGNFPGRFSGRQFSNSRSEMNVSTLELGDSALYLCASSLAAGAYEQYFGPGTRLTVT.

This CDR3 is CASSQFTGGLGETQYF. The CDR3 DNA sequence: TGCGCCAGCAGCCAATTTACAGGGGGCCTTGGAGAGACCCAGTACTTC. V usage is TRBV4-1 and J usage is TRBJ2-5; 9 bases are a match to TRBD1. CDR1 is MGHRA, CDR2 YSYEKL, per germline. Trimming at V came to 2 bases and at J to 4 bases, leaving 8 bases not matched to a gene. The CDR3 length is 16 residues.

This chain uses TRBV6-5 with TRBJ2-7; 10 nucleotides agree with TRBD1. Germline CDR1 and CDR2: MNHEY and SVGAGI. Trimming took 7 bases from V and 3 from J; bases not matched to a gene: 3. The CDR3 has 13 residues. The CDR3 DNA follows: TGTGCCAGCACTGGACAGGGGGGCTACGAGCAGTACTTC. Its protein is CASTGQGGYEQYF.

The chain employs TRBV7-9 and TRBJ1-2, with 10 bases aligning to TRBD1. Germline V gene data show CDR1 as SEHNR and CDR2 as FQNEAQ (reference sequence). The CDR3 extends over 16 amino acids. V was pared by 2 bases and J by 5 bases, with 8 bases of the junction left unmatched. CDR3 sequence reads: CASSLLQTGGLYGYTF. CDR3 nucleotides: TGTGCCAGCAGCTTACTCCAGACAGGGGGCCTGTATGGCTACACCTTC.

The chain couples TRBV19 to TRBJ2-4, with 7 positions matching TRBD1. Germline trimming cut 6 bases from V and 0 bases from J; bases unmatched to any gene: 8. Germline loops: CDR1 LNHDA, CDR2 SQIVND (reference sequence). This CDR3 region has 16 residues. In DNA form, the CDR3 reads TGTGCCAGTAGCGGGACAGACCTGCTAGCCAAAAACATTCAGTACTTC. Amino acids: CASSGTDLLAKNIQYF.

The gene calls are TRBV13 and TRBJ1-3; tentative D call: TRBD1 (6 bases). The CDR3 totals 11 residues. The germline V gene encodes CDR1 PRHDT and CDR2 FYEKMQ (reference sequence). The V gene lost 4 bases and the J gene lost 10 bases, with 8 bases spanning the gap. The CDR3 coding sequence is TGTGCCAGCAGCTACAGGGCGACCATATATTTT. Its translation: CASSYRATIYF.

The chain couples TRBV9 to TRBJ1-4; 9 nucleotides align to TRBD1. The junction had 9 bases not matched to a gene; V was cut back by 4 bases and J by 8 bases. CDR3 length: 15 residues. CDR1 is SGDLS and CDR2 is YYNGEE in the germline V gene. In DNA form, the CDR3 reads TGTGCCAGCAGCTCTTCCGGGACAGGGTACGAAAAACTGTTTTTT. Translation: CASSSSGTGYEKLFF.

CDR3 loop: CASSLNRGTEAFF. As DNA, the CDR3 is TGCGCCAGCAGTCTAAACAGGGGGACTGAAGCTTTCTTT. V is TRBV10-1 and J is TRBJ1-1; 8 bases map to TRBD1. From germline, CDR1 is WNHNN and CDR2 SYGVQD (reference sequence). Trimming at V came to 5 bases and at J to 5 bases, leaving 4 bases not matched to a gene. This CDR3 is 13 amino acids long.

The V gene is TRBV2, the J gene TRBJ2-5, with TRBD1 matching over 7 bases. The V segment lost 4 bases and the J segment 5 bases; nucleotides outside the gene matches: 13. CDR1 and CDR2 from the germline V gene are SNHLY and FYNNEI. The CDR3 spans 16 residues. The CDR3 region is CASSASGGLGGETQYF. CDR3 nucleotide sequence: TGTGCCAGCAGTGCCTCAGGGGGTCTAGGTGGGGAGACCCAGTACTTC.

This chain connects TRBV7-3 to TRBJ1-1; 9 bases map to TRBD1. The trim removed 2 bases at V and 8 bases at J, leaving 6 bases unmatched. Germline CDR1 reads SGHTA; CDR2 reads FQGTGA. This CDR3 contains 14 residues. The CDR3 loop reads CASSLQGQGSEAFF. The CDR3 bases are TGTGCCAGCAGCTTACAAGGACAGGGGTCCGAAGCTTTCTTT.

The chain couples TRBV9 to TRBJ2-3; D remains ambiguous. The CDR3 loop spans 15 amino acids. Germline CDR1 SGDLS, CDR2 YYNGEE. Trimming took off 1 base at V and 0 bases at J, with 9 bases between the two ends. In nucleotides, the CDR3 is TGTGCCAGCAGCGTAATTGGCCCGAGCACAGATACGCAGTATTTT. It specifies CASSVIGPSTDTQYF.

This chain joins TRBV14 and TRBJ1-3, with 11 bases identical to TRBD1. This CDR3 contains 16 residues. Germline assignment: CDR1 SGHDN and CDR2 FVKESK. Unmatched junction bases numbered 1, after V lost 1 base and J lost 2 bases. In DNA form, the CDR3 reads TGTGCCAGCAGCCAAGGGGGACAGGGGGCTGGAAACACCATATATTTT. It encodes CASSQGGQGAGNTIYF.

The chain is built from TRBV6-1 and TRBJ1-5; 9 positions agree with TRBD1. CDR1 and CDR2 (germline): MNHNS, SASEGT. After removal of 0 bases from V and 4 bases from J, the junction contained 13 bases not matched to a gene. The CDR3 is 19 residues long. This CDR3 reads CASSEASPLGTGTNQPQHF. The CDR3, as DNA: TGTGCCAGCAGTGAAGCTTCTCCCCTCGGGACAGGGACTAATCAGCCCCAGCATTTT.

CDR3 amino acids: CATSRDLGGTYEQYF. The CDR3 DNA sequence: TGTGCCACCAGCAGAGATCTCGGGGGTACATACGAGCAGTACTTC. The chain is built from TRBV15 and TRBJ2-7; TRBD2 might be the D (6 bases). Deletions cut 0 bases from V and 4 bases from J, with 13 bases between. This CDR3 region has 15 residues. Germline V gives CDR1 LNHNV, CDR2 YYDKDF (reference sequence).

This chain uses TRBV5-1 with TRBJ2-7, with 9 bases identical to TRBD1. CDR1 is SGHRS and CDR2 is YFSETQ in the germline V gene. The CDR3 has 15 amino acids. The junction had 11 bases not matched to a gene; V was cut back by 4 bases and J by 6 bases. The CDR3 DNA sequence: TGCGCCAGCAGCCCTCCGGGACAGGGATCTTCCGAGCAGTACTTC. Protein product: CASSPPGQGSSEQYF.

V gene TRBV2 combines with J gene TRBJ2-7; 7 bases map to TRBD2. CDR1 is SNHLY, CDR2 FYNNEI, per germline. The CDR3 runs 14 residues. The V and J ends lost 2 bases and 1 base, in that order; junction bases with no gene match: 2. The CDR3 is CASSETSASYEQYF. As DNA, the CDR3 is TGTGCCAGCAGTGAAACTAGCGCGTCCTACGAGCAGTACTTC.